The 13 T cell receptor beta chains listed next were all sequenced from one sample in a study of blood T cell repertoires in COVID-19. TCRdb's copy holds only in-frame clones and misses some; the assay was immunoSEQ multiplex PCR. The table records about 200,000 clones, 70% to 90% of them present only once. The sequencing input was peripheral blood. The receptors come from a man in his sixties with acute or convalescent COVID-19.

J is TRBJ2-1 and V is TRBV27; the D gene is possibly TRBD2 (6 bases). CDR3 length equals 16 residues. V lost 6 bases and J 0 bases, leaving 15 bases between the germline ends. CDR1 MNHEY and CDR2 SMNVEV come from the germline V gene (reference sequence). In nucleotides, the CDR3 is TGTGCCAGCAGCAAAAGACTAGAGATCTCCTACAATGAGCAGTTCTTC. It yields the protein CASSKRLEISYNEQFF.

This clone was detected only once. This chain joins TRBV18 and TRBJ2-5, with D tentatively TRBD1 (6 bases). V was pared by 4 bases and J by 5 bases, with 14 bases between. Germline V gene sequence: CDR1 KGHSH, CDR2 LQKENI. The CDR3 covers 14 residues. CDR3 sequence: CASSRGPGAETQYF. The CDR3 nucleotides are TGTGCCAGCTCACGGGGACCAGGGGCGGAGACCCAGTACTTC.

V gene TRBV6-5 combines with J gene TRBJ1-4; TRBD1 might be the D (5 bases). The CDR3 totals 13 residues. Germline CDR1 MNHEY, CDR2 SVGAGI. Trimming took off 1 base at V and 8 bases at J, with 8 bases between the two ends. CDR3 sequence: CASSYFRGEKLFF. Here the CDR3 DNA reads TGTGCCAGCAGTTACTTCCGGGGGGAAAAACTGTTTTTT.

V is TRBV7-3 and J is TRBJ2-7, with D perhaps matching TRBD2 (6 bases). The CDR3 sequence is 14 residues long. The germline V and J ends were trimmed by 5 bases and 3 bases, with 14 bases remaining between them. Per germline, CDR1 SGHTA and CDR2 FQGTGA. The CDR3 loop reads CASSPWVGGYEQYF. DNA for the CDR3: TGTGCCAGCAGCCCCTGGGTCGGGGGCTACGAGCAGTACTTC.

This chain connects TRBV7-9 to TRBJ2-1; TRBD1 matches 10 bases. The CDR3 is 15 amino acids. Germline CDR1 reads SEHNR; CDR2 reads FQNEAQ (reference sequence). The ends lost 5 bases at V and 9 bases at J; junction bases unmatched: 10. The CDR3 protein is CASSVGQGERVEQFF. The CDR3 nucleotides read TGTGCCAGCAGCGTCGGACAGGGGGAAAGGGTTGAGCAGTTCTTC.

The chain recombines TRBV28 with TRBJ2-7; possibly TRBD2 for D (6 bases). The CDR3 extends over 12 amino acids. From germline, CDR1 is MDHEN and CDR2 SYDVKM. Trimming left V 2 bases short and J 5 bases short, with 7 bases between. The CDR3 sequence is CASSLRGDEQYF. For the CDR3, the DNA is TGTGCCAGCAGTTTACGCGGGGACGAGCAGTACTTC.

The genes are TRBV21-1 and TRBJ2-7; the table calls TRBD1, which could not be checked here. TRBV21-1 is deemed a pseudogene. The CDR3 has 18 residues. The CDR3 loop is CASSNRGIFGDSSYEQYF. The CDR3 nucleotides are TGTGCCAGCAGCAATAGAGGAATTTTCGGGGACAGTTCCTACGAGCAGTACTTC.

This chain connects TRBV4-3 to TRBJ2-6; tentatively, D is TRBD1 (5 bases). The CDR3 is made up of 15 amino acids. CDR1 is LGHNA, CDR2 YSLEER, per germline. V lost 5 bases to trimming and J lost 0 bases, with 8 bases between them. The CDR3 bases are TGCGCCAGCAGCAGGGGCAGCTCTGGGGCCAACGTCCTGACTTTC. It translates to CASSRGSSGANVLTF.

The CDR3 bases are TGTGCCAGTAGTATGTTGGGCGGGAGGGCCTACACAGATACGCAGTATTTT. Protein product: CASSMLGGRAYTDTQYF. The V call is TRBV19, the J call TRBJ2-3; 9 nucleotides agree with TRBD2. Trimming at V came to 3 bases and at J to 2 bases, leaving 9 bases not matched to a gene. The CDR3 totals 17 residues. Germline loops: CDR1 LNHDA, CDR2 SQIVND (reference sequence).

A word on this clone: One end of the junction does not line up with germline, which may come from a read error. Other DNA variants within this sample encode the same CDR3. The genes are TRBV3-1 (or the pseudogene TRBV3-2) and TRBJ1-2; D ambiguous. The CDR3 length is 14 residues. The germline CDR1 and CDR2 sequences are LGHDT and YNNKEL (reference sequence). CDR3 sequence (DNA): TGTGCCAGCAGTCAAGGCTCAGAAAGCTATGGCTACACCTTC. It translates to CASSQGSESYGYTF.

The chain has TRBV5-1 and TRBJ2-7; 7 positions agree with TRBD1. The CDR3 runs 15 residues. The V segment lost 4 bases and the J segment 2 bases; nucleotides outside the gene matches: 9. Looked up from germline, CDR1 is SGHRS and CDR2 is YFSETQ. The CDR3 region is CASSPSGTEPYEQYF. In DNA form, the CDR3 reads TGCGCCAGCAGCCCATCCGGGACAGAACCCTACGAGCAGTACTTC. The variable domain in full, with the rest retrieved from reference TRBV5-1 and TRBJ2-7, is KAGVTQTPRYLIKTRGQQVTLSCSPISGHRSVSWYQQTPGQGLQFLFEYFSETQRNKGNFPGRFSGRQFSNSRSEMNVSTLELGDSALYLCASSPSGTEPYEQYFGPGTRLTVT.

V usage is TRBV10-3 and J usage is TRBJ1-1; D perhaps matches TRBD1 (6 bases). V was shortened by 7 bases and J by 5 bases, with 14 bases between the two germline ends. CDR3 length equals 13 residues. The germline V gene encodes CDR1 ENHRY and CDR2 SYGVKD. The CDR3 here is CAIKTGSITEAFF. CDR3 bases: TGTGCCATCAAAACAGGGAGCATAACTGAAGCTTTCTTT.

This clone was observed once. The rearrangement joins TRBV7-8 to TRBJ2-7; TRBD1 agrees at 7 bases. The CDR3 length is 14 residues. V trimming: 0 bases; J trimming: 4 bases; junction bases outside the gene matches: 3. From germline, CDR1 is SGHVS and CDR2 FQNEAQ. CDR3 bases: TGTGCCAGCAGCTTAGCCGACAGGGCTTACGAGCAGTACTTC. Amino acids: CASSLADRAYEQYF. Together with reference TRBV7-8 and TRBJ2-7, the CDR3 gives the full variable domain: GAGVSQSPRYKVAKRGQDVALRCDPISGHVSLFWYQQALGQGPEFLTYFQNEAQLDKSGLPSDRFFAERPEGSVSTLKIQRTQQEDSAVYLCASSLADRAYEQYFGPGTRLTVT.